The entry below describes one T cell receptor (beta chain). Trimming took 6 bases from V and 0 from J, leaving 9 bases between them. The CDR3 is 14 amino acids. Germline CDR1 reads LNHDA; CDR2 reads SQIVND (reference sequence). Profiled with immunoSEQ multiplex PCR; TCRdb holds only in-frame clones, not every one. The table lists about 70,000 clones, about nine tenths of them singletons, with around 3.4% in the top ten. The sample is drawn from a study of T cell responses to AZD1222 COVID-19 vaccine. The chain combines TRBV19 with TRBJ2-1; possibly TRBD1 or TRBD2 for D (5 bases each). Sample: peripheral blood, taken 28 days after the second AZD1222 dose. The sequence came from an adult who received the AZD1222 COVID-19 vaccine. The CDR3 bases are TGTGCCAGTAGCAAGGGGAGCTCCTACAATGAGCAGTTCTTC. This encodes CASSKGSSYNEQFF.